A selection of T cell receptor beta chains follows, all from one sample in a study of T-cell reconstitution after alpha-beta-depleted transplantation in children. A single record per CDR3 protein comes from TCRdb applying MiXCR to the PCR reads. The data hold roughly 300,000 distinct CDR3 sequences, with 9% to 12% observed a single time. The sample was PBMCs from the stem cell graft donor, taken from the stem cell graft. Every receptor here comes from a human donor who donated a stem cell graft to a child with acute lymphoblastic leukemia. Both conserved end residues are part of each CDR3. A D gene is named only where the DNA matches it firmly. Expanded clones are given a class, and other clones once, few, many or no size at all.

d_call: TRBD1
v_call: TRBV29-1
clone_size: .
j_call: TRBJ2-5
cdr3_aa: CSVITGGLETQYF
cdr3_nt: TGCAGCGTCATAACAGGGGGCCTGGAGACCCAGTACTTC

d_call: TRBD2
v_call: TRBV7-9
clone_size: .
j_call: TRBJ2-7
cdr3_aa: CASSEPGGRASYERYF
cdr3_nt: TGTGCCAGCAGCGAACCGGGCGGGAGGGCCTCCTACGAGCGGTACTTC

d_call: TRBD2
v_call: TRBV5-1
clone_size: many
j_call: TRBJ2-5
cdr3_aa: CASSEGAGRVAETQYF
cdr3_nt: TGCGCCAGCAGCGAAGGAGCGGGAAGGGTTGCCGAGACCCAGTACTTC

d_call: .
v_call: TRBV11-3
clone_size: .
j_call: TRBJ2-1
cdr3_aa: CASSPRHINEQFF
cdr3_nt: TGTGCCAGCAGCCCCCGACACATCAATGAGCAGTTCTTC

d_call: .
v_call: TRBV7-8
clone_size: .
j_call: TRBJ1-4
cdr3_aa: CASSSRAGVLEKLFF
cdr3_nt: TGTGCCAGCAGCTCTAGGGCGGGGGTCCTTGAAAAACTGTTTTTT

d_call: TRBD2
v_call: TRBV18
clone_size: .
j_call: TRBJ2-7
cdr3_aa: CASSATGGNEQYF
cdr3_nt: TGTGCCAGCTCCGCAACGGGGGGTAACGAGCAGTACTTC

d_call: .
v_call: TRBV27
clone_size: .
j_call: TRBJ1-1
cdr3_aa: CASSPLNLIGNTEAFF
cdr3_nt: TGTGCCAGCAGTCCCCTCAACCTCATCGGGAACACTGAAGCTTTCTTT

d_call: .
v_call: TRBV2
clone_size: few
j_call: TRBJ1-1
cdr3_aa: CASPRESLAFF
cdr3_nt: TGTGCCAGTCCCCGGGAATCGCTGGCTTTCTTT

d_call: TRBD2
v_call: TRBV6-1
clone_size: .
j_call: TRBJ2-7
cdr3_aa: CVSSRTSSYEQYF
cdr3_nt: TGTGTATCGAGCCGGACTAGCTCCTACGAGCAGTACTTC

d_call: TRBD1
v_call: TRBV12-3/TRBV12-4
clone_size: many
j_call: TRBJ2-5
cdr3_aa: CASSLARGYQETQYF
cdr3_nt: TGTGCCAGCAGTTTGGCCAGGGGGTACCAAGAGACCCAGTACTTC

d_call: TRBD1
v_call: TRBV7-8
clone_size: few
j_call: TRBJ1-2
cdr3_aa: CASSKSRDRGLGYGYTF
cdr3_nt: TGTGCCAGCAGCAAAAGTCGGGACAGGGGGCTGGGCTATGGCTACACCTTC

d_call: TRBD1
v_call: TRBV7-2
clone_size: few
j_call: TRBJ2-7
cdr3_aa: CASSQDRGLYSYEQYF
cdr3_nt: TGTGCCAGCAGCCAGGACAGGGGACTATACTCCTACGAGCAGTACTTC

d_call: TRBD2
v_call: TRBV20-1
clone_size: few
j_call: TRBJ2-7
cdr3_aa: CSASLLAGHEQYF
cdr3_nt: TGCAGTGCTAGTCTCCTAGCGGGACACGAGCAGTACTTC

d_call: .
v_call: TRBV5-1
clone_size: .
j_call: TRBJ2-1
cdr3_aa: CASRPGLPTYNEQFF
cdr3_nt: TGCGCCAGCCGCCCGGGACTCCCTACCTACAATGAGCAGTTCTTC

d_call: TRBD2
v_call: TRBV5-1
clone_size: .
j_call: TRBJ2-3
cdr3_aa: CASSLGGLAGASSTDTQYF
cdr3_nt: TGCGCCAGCAGCTTGGGGGGACTAGCGGGAGCGTCTAGCACAGATACGCAGTATTTT

d_call: TRBD2
v_call: TRBV7-9
clone_size: many
j_call: TRBJ2-1
cdr3_aa: CASSLATSGLHNEQFF
cdr3_nt: TGTGCCAGCAGCTTAGCCACTAGCGGGCTTCACAATGAGCAGTTCTTC

d_call: TRBD1
v_call: TRBV4-3
clone_size: few
j_call: TRBJ1-2
cdr3_aa: CASSQSRTGGGGYTF
cdr3_nt: TGCGCCAGCAGCCAGAGCCGAACAGGGGGCGGTGGCTACACCTTC

d_call: .
v_call: TRBV7-9
clone_size: few
j_call: TRBJ2-1
cdr3_aa: CASSRTETSSYNEQFF
cdr3_nt: TGTGCCAGCAGCCGAACAGAAACCAGCTCCTACAATGAGCAGTTCTTC

d_call: .
v_call: TRBV6-6
clone_size: many
j_call: TRBJ1-2
cdr3_aa: CASSGAASYGYTF
cdr3_nt: TGTGCCAGCAGTGGGGCCGCCAGCTATGGCTACACCTTC

d_call: TRBD1
v_call: TRBV4-3
clone_size: few
j_call: TRBJ2-2
cdr3_aa: CASSPGTGATGELFF
cdr3_nt: TGCGCCAGCAGCCCTGGGACAGGGGCCACCGGGGAGCTGTTTTTT

d_call: .
v_call: TRBV7-6
clone_size: many
j_call: TRBJ1-5
cdr3_aa: CASSLEDSNQPQHF
cdr3_nt: TGTGCCAGCAGCCTTGAGGATAGCAATCAGCCCCAGCATTTT

d_call: .
v_call: TRBV27
clone_size: few
j_call: TRBJ2-7
cdr3_aa: CASSPDWNEQYF
cdr3_nt: TGTGCCAGCAGTCCCGATTGGAACGAGCAGTACTTC

d_call: .
v_call: TRBV6-2/TRBV6-3
clone_size: .
j_call: TRBJ1-4
cdr3_aa: CASRPLGGEKLFF
cdr3_nt: TGTGCCAGCAGACCCCTAGGGGGTGAAAAACTGTTTTTT

d_call: .
v_call: TRBV7-9
clone_size: few
j_call: TRBJ2-1
cdr3_aa: CASSPSPRHEQFF
cdr3_nt: TGTGCCAGCAGCCCCTCCCCCAGGCATGAGCAGTTCTTC

d_call: .
v_call: TRBV27
clone_size: few
j_call: TRBJ2-2
cdr3_aa: CASSLFQGWDTGELFF
cdr3_nt: TGTGCCAGCAGTTTATTTCAGGGGTGGGACACCGGGGAGCTGTTTTTT

d_call: .
v_call: TRBV7-3
clone_size: many
j_call: TRBJ1-1
cdr3_aa: CASSPDSMNTEAFF
cdr3_nt: TGTGCCAGCAGCCCTGACAGTATGAACACTGAAGCTTTCTTT

d_call: TRBD2
v_call: TRBV4-1
clone_size: many
j_call: TRBJ2-1
cdr3_aa: CASSQGTSGGVLDEQFF
cdr3_nt: TGCGCCAGCAGCCAAGGGACTAGCGGGGGGGTTCTCGATGAGCAGTTCTTC

d_call: .
v_call: TRBV29-1
clone_size: many
j_call: TRBJ2-7
cdr3_aa: CSVAGEMYEQYF
cdr3_nt: TGCAGCGTTGCCGGGGAAATGTACGAGCAGTACTTC

d_call: .
v_call: TRBV10-3
clone_size: few
j_call: TRBJ2-1
cdr3_aa: CAISESTGDYNEQFF
cdr3_nt: TGTGCCATCAGTGAGTCGACAGGCGACTACAATGAGCAGTTCTTC

d_call: TRBD2
v_call: TRBV4-1
clone_size: .
j_call: TRBJ2-7
cdr3_aa: CASSQDSRLAGVGNEQYF
cdr3_nt: TGCGCCAGCAGCCAAGATTCTCGTCTAGCGGGAGTGGGTAACGAGCAGTACTTC

d_call: .
v_call: TRBV3-1
clone_size: many
j_call: TRBJ2-1
cdr3_aa: CASSQLAFRTYNEQFF
cdr3_nt: TGTGCCAGCAGCCAGCTAGCTTTTCGTACCTACAATGAGCAGTTCTTC

d_call: TRBD2
v_call: TRBV11-1
clone_size: .
j_call: TRBJ2-1
cdr3_aa: CASSLGTSSYEQFF
cdr3_nt: TGTGCCAGCAGCCTCGGGACTAGCAGCTATGAGCAGTTCTTC

d_call: .
v_call: TRBV19
clone_size: .
j_call: TRBJ1-5
cdr3_aa: CASSPRQDNQPQHF
cdr3_nt: TGTGCCAGTAGTCCCCGACAGGACAATCAGCCCCAGCATTTT

d_call: .
v_call: TRBV20-1
clone_size: .
j_call: TRBJ2-3
cdr3_aa: CCARKKVRGPSTDTQYF
cdr3_nt: TGCTGCGCTAGAAAAAAAGTGCGGGGTCCTAGCACAGATACGCAGTATTTT

d_call: TRBD2
v_call: TRBV5-1
clone_size: .
j_call: TRBJ2-1
cdr3_aa: CASSQMASGGYNEQFF
cdr3_nt: TGCGCCAGCAGCCAGATGGCTAGCGGGGGATACAATGAGCAGTTCTTC

d_call: TRBD1
v_call: TRBV6-2/TRBV6-3
clone_size: .
j_call: TRBJ1-1
cdr3_aa: CASRPGTGGMNTEAFF
cdr3_nt: TGTGCCAGCAGGCCCGGGACAGGGGGAATGAACACTGAAGCTTTCTTT

d_call: .
v_call: TRBV30
clone_size: .
j_call: TRBJ2-2
cdr3_aa: CAWSMSNTGELFF
cdr3_nt: TGTGCCTGGAGTATGTCGAACACCGGGGAGCTGTTTTTT

d_call: TRBD1
v_call: TRBV28
clone_size: many
j_call: TRBJ2-7
cdr3_aa: CASSPWTGSSEQYF
cdr3_nt: TGTGCCAGCAGTCCTTGGACAGGGTCCTCCGAGCAGTACTTC

d_call: TRBD2
v_call: TRBV2
clone_size: .
j_call: TRBJ2-1
cdr3_aa: CASSEASVGTSRDNEQFF
cdr3_nt: TGTGCCAGCAGTGAAGCGAGCGTCGGGACTAGCAGAGACAATGAGCAGTTCTTC

d_call: TRBD2
v_call: TRBV7-3
clone_size: few
j_call: TRBJ2-7
cdr3_aa: CASSLSTSGTYEQYF
cdr3_nt: TGTGCCAGCAGCTTATCAACTAGCGGCACCTACGAGCAGTACTTC

d_call: .
v_call: TRBV7-9
clone_size: .
j_call: TRBJ1-3
cdr3_aa: CASSFGTSGNTIYF
cdr3_nt: TGTGCCAGCAGCTTCGGCACCTCTGGAAACACCATATATTTT

d_call: TRBD1
v_call: TRBV12-3/TRBV12-4
clone_size: .
j_call: TRBJ2-7
cdr3_aa: CASSITGTGLEQYF
cdr3_nt: TGTGCCAGCAGTATAACCGGGACAGGGCTCGAGCAGTACTTC

d_call: TRBD2
v_call: TRBV25-1
clone_size: few
j_call: TRBJ2-1
cdr3_aa: CASSGGLAGGSEQFF
cdr3_nt: TGTGCCAGCAGTGGGGGGCTAGCGGGAGGGTCTGAGCAGTTCTTC

d_call: .
v_call: TRBV4-1
clone_size: many
j_call: TRBJ2-7
cdr3_aa: CASSHTTNEQYF
cdr3_nt: TGCGCCAGCAGCCATACTACTAACGAGCAGTACTTC

d_call: .
v_call: TRBV3-1
clone_size: few
j_call: TRBJ2-7
cdr3_aa: CASSSAGAGAYEQYF
cdr3_nt: TGTGCCAGCAGCTCCGCCGGAGCAGGGGCCTACGAGCAGTACTTC

d_call: .
v_call: TRBV2
clone_size: .
j_call: TRBJ2-3
cdr3_aa: CASSEALPGDTQYF
cdr3_nt: TGTGCCAGCAGTGAAGCGCTTCCAGGGGATACGCAGTATTTT

d_call: .
v_call: TRBV5-1
clone_size: once
j_call: TRBJ2-3
cdr3_aa: CASSLAPDLALPDDTQYF
cdr3_nt: TGCGCCAGCAGCTTGGCCCCCGACCTTGCCCTGCCCGATGATACGCAGTATTTT

d_call: .
v_call: TRBV7-3
clone_size: .
j_call: TRBJ1-2
cdr3_aa: CASSLGQESSGYTF
cdr3_nt: TGTGCCAGCAGCTTAGGGCAGGAGTCGAGCGGCTACACCTTC

d_call: TRBD1
v_call: TRBV15
clone_size: few
j_call: TRBJ2-2
cdr3_aa: CATRPGQRNTGELFF
cdr3_nt: TGTGCCACCCGACCGGGACAGCGGAACACCGGGGAGCTGTTTTTT

d_call: .
v_call: TRBV7-9
clone_size: few
j_call: TRBJ1-1
cdr3_aa: CASRRKNTEAFF
cdr3_nt: TGTGCCAGCAGACGTAAGAACACTGAAGCTTTCTTT

d_call: .
v_call: TRBV5-1
clone_size: .
j_call: TRBJ2-6
cdr3_aa: CASGDPGAGANVLTF
cdr3_nt: TGCGCCAGTGGCGACCCAGGGGCTGGGGCCAACGTCCTGACTTTC

d_call: TRBD1
v_call: TRBV20-1
clone_size: .
j_call: TRBJ1-5
cdr3_aa: CSARGLLGQGGAYSNQPQHF
cdr3_nt: TGCAGTGCTAGAGGCCTGCTAGGACAGGGAGGGGCATATAGCAATCAGCCCCAGCATTTT

d_call: TRBD2
v_call: TRBV10-2
clone_size: few
j_call: TRBJ2-2
cdr3_aa: CATQRENTGELFF
cdr3_nt: TGCGCCACGCAGCGGGAAAACACCGGGGAGCTGTTTTTT

d_call: .
v_call: TRBV3-1
clone_size: few
j_call: TRBJ2-7
cdr3_aa: CASSPNLPGRQAYEQYF
cdr3_nt: TGTGCCAGCAGCCCGAATCTCCCGGGACGTCAAGCCTACGAGCAGTACTTC